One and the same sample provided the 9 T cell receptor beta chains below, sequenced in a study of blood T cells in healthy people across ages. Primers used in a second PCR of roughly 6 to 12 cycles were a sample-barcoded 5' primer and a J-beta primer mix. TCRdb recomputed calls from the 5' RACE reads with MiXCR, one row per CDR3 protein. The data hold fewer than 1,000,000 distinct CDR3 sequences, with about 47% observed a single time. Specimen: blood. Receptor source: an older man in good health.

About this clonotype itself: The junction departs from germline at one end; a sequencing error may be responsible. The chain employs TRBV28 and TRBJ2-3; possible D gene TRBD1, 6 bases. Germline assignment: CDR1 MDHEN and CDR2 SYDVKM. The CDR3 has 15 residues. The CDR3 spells CAGSYRVEGTDTQYF. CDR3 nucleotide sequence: TGTGCCGGCAGTTACAGGGTAGAGGGCACAGATACGCAGTATTTT.

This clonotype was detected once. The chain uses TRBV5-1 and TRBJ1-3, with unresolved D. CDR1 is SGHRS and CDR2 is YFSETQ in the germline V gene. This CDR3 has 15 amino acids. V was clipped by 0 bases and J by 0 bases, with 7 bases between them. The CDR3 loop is CASSLDQSSGNTIYF. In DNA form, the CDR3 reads TGCGCCAGCAGCTTGGACCAGAGCTCTGGAAACACCATATATTTT.

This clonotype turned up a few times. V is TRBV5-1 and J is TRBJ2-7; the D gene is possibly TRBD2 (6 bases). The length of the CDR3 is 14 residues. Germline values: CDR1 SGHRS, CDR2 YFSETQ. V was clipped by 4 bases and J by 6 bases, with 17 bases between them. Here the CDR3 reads CASSAAGQGSEQYF. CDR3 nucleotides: TGCGCCAGCAGCGCGGCGGGGCAGGGCAGCGAGCAGTACTTC.

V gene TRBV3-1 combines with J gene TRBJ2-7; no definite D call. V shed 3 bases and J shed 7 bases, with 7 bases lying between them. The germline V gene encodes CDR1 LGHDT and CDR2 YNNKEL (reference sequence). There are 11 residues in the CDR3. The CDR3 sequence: CASSHRWEQYF. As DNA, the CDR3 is TGTGCCAGCAGCCATAGGTGGGAGCAGTACTTC.

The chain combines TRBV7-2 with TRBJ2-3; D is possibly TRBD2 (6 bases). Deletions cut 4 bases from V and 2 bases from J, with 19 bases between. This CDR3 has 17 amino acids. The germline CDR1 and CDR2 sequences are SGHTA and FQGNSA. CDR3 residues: CASSSGLTPANTDTQYF. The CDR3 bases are TGTGCCAGCAGCTCGGGACTTACGCCGGCAAACACAGATACGCAGTATTTT.

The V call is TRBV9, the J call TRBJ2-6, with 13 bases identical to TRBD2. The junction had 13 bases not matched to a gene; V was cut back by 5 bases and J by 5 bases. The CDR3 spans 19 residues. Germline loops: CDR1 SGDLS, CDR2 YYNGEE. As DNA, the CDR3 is TGTGCCAGCAGTTTTAGTATGACTAGCGGGAGGAGCAGGGCCAACGTCCTGACTTTC. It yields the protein CASSFSMTSGRSRANVLTF.

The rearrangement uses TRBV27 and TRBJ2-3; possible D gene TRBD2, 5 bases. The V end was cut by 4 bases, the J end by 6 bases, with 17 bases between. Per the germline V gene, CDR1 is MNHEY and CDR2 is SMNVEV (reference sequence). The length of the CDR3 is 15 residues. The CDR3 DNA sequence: TGTGCCAGCAGTTCCCTCCGTGGACCGGGGGATACGCAGTATTTT. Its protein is CASSSLRGPGDTQYF.

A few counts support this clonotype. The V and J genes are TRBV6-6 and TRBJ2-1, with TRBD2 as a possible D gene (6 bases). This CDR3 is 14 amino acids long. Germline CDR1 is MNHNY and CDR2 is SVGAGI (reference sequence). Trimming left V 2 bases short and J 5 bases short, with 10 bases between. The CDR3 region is CASSYGTVDNEQFF. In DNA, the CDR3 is TGTGCCAGCAGTTACGGGACTGTTGACAATGAGCAGTTCTTC.

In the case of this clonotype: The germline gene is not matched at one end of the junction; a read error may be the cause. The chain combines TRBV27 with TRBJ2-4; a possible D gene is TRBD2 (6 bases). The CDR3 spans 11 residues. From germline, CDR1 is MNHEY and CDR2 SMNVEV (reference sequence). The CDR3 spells CGSSSGPRQYF. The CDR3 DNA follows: TGTGGCAGCAGCAGCGGGCCACGGCAGTACTTC.